The clone carrying this T cell receptor beta chain was recorded at least ten times. With constant-segment primers, 5'RACE yielded cDNA libraries of TCR alpha and TCR beta that carried sample barcodes and UMIs. MiXCR, run by TCRdb on the 5' RACE reads, gives a single entry per CDR3 protein. This table has more than 70,000 distinct CDR3 sequences, 14% appearing once. The CDR3 is 15 residues long. V was pared by 3 bases and J by 7 bases, with 8 bases of the junction left unmatched. This specimen comes from a study of T-cell memory formation after mild COVID-19. The clonotype originates from an adult woman who had mild COVID-19 (a few samples of this study predate the infection). Cell type and time point are not known. V gene TRBV23-1 combines with J gene TRBJ2-1; TRBD1 matches at 8 bases. TRBV23-1 is marked as an open reading frame, function uncertain. The sample consisted of PBMCs or a T cell subset sorted from them (not recorded which). Here the CDR3 DNA reads TGCGCCAGCAGTCACGGGGCCCGACAGGGGAATGAGCAGTTCTTC. Its protein is CASSHGARQGNEQFF.